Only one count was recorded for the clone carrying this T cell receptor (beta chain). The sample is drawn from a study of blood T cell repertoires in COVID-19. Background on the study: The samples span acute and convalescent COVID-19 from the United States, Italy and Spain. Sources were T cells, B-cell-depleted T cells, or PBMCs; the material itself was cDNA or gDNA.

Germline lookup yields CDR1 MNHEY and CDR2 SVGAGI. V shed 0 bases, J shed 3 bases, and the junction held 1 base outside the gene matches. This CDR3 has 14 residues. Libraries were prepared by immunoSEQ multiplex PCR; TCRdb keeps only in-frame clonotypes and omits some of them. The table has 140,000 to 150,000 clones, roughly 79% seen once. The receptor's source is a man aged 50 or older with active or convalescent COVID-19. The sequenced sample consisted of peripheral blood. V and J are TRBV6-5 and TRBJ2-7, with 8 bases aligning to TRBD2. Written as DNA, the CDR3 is TGTGCCAGCAGTTACTCGGGGACTAGCTACGAGCAGTACTTC. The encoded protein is CASSYSGTSYEQYF.